This passage covers 17 T cell receptor beta chains from one sample sequenced in a study of cytomegalovirus exposure and HLA in healthy donors. PCR primers comprised 60 Vbeta and 13 Jbeta primers. Method: immunoSEQ multiplex PCR; TCRdb's copy keeps in-frame clones and lacks some. The profile shows about 180,000 clones, about four fifths of them singletons. Sample: PBMCs. The receptors shown here come from a woman in her 50s in good health and CMV-seronegative.

The sample holds a few counts of this clone. The chain uses TRBV30 and TRBJ1-1, with 9 bases lining up with TRBD1. The germline gives CDR1 GTSNPN, CDR2 SVGIG (reference sequence). The V and J ends lost 4 bases and 4 bases, in that order; junction bases with no gene match: 19. This CDR3 has 18 residues. The CDR3 region is CAWTKRPGTGRGGTEAFF. In DNA, the CDR3 is TGTGCCTGGACAAAAAGACCCGGGACAGGGAGAGGTGGCACTGAAGCTTTCTTT.

The chain recombines TRBV4-3 with TRBJ2-7; D call uncertain. V was pared by 0 bases and J by 1 base, with 10 bases between. Germline V gene lookup returns CDR1 LGHNA and CDR2 YSLEER. The CDR3 runs to 15 residues. The CDR3 loop is CASSQDRTRSYEQYF. CDR3 in DNA: TGCGCCAGCAGCCAAGACCGTACAAGATCCTACGAGCAGTACTTC.

The table lists this clone with a count of one. The junction differs from germline at one of its ends, possibly a read error. Other DNA sequences within the sample encode an identical CDR3. The chain employs TRBV5-1 and TRBJ1-1; D gene unclear. Germline values: CDR1 SGHRS, CDR2 YFSETQ. The CDR3 runs to 13 residues. CDR3 sequence (DNA): TGCGCTAGCAGCTTGGCCGGGGAAACTGAAGCTTTCTTT. Amino acids: CASSLAGETEAFF.

This clone was recorded at least ten times. The chain couples TRBV4-1 to TRBJ1-5; TRBD1 might be the D (5 bases). Germline CDR1 is MGHRA and CDR2 is YSYEKL. The CDR3 spans 15 residues. Trimming shortened V by 0 bases and J by 5 bases, and 11 bases separated the two germline ends. CDR3 nucleotide sequence: TGCGCCAGCAGCCAAGATAGTTGGGGCTATCAGCCCCAGCATTTT. Protein sequence: CASSQDSWGYQPQHF.

The chain combines TRBV5-5 with TRBJ2-7; 9 bases fit TRBD1. CDR1 is SGHKS and CDR2 is YYEKEE in the germline V gene (reference sequence). This CDR3 region has 13 residues. V shed 6 bases, J shed 5 bases, and the junction held 6 bases outside the gene matches. CDR3 coding DNA: TGTGCCAGCAAGGGGACAGGGAGAGACGAGCAGTACTTC. Its protein product is CASKGTGRDEQYF.

The rearrangement joins TRBV11-2 to TRBJ2-5; D not resolved. The germline V gene encodes CDR1 SGHAT and CDR2 FQNNGV. With 0 bases removed from V and 0 bases from J, the gap between germline ends came to 5 bases. The CDR3 consists of 14 residues. The CDR3 is CASSLDRNQETQYF. In nucleotides, the CDR3 is TGTGCCAGCAGCTTAGACAGGAACCAAGAGACCCAGTACTTC.

This chain links TRBV7-2 with TRBJ2-1; 7 nucleotides line up with TRBD2. In germline, CDR1 is SGHTA, CDR2 FQGNSA. The CDR3 loop spans 16 amino acids. The V and J ends lost 1 base and 10 bases, in that order; junction bases with no gene match: 13. CDR3 residues: CASSLVSLAVTKEQFF. The CDR3, as DNA: TGTGCCAGCAGCTTAGTTTCTCTAGCGGTTACAAAAGAGCAGTTCTTC.

This sequence joins TRBV29-1 and TRBJ2-5; 7 bases agree with TRBD2. The germline CDR1 and CDR2 sequences are SQVTM and ANQGSEA. The J segment lost 2 bases and the V segment lost 7 bases, leaving 4 bases of the junction unmatched. This CDR3 is 12 amino acids long. CDR3 region: CSAGREQETQYF. As DNA, the CDR3 is TGCAGCGCTGGGCGGGAGCAAGAGACCCAGTACTTC.

J is TRBJ1-2 and V is TRBV7-8; no clear D. Germline assignment: CDR1 SGHVS and CDR2 FQNEAQ. V was pared by 8 bases and J by 5 bases, with 21 bases between. CDR3 size: 15 residues. The CDR3 sequence is CASRPLGGGEYGYTF. CDR3 DNA: TGTGCCAGCCGCCCCCTCGGAGGCGGGGAATATGGCTACACCTTC. Full variable domain (rest looked up from reference TRBV7-8 and TRBJ1-2): GAGVSQSPRYKVAKRGQDVALRCDPISGHVSLFWYQQALGQGPEFLTYFQNEAQLDKSGLPSDRFFAERPEGSVSTLKIQRTQQEDSAVYLCASRPLGGGEYGYTFGSGTRLTVV.

This chain uses TRBV10-1 with TRBJ2-3; D ambiguous. Trimming shortened V by 4 bases and J by 4 bases, and 12 bases separated the two germline ends. This CDR3 has 14 amino acids. Germline V gives CDR1 WNHNN, CDR2 SYGVQD (reference sequence). The CDR3 sequence is CASSVSHSSDTQYF. The CDR3 region has the DNA TGCGCCAGCAGTGTGTCCCATAGCTCAGATACGCAGTATTTT.

V gene TRBV6-5 combines with J gene TRBJ1-2, with a possible D match to TRBD1 (6 bases). V lost 5 bases to trimming and J lost 7 bases, with 14 bases between them. CDR1 MNHEY and CDR2 SVGAGI come from the germline V gene. This CDR3 has 13 residues. CDR3 nucleotides: TGTGCCAGCAGTGTAGGGGGTTCCGGTGGCTACACCTTC. This sequence encodes CASSVGGSGGYTF.

J is TRBJ2-2 and V is TRBV7-3; D may be TRBD1 (6 bases). V lost 2 bases and J 7 bases, leaving 11 bases between the germline ends. The V gene's germline CDR1 is SGHTA and CDR2 FQGTGA. The CDR3 is made up of 14 amino acids. The chain's CDR3 is CASSLGTTIGELFF. The CDR3 nucleotides read TGTGCCAGCAGCTTAGGGACAACAATCGGGGAGCTGTTTTTT.

The chain carries TRBV10-1 and TRBJ2-1; 12 bases agree with TRBD2. The CDR3 runs 16 residues. Germline V gene data show CDR1 as WNHNN and CDR2 as SYGVQD (reference sequence). With V trimmed by 8 bases and J by 7 bases, 12 bases remained unmatched. The CDR3 protein is CASATIGLAGGNEQFF. CDR3 nucleotide sequence: TGCGCCAGCGCCACCATCGGGCTAGCGGGAGGGAATGAGCAGTTCTTC.

This rearrangement joins TRBV6-1 to TRBJ2-7, with 14 bases that match TRBD2. Germline values: CDR1 MNHNS, CDR2 SASEGT. Germline trimming cut 7 bases from V and 6 bases from J; bases unmatched to any gene: 8. This CDR3 contains 15 residues. The CDR3 protein is CASNIMGLAGAEQYF. The CDR3 bases are TGTGCCAGCAATATAATGGGACTAGCGGGAGCCGAGCAGTACTTC.

The V and J genes are TRBV7-2 and TRBJ2-7; D remains unclear. The CDR3 runs to 15 residues. CDR1 and CDR2 from the germline V gene are SGHTA and FQGNSA. V shed 0 bases and J shed 2 bases, with 11 bases lying between them. CDR3 amino acids: CASSLAGTTTYEQYF. CDR3 DNA sequence: TGTGCCAGCAGCTTAGCTGGCACAACGACCTACGAGCAGTACTTC.

The genes are TRBV7-9 and TRBJ1-1; D unclear. CDR1 SEHNR and CDR2 FQNEAQ come from the germline V gene (reference sequence). There are 14 residues in the CDR3. Trimming cost V 2 bases and J 1 base, with 8 bases left between them. DNA of the CDR3: TGTGCCAGCAGCTTATCGGCAGGGAACACTGAAGCTTTCTTT. It translates to CASSLSAGNTEAFF.

The chain has TRBV15 and TRBJ2-6, with unresolved D. The germline V and J ends were trimmed by 2 bases and 0 bases, with 14 bases remaining between them. The CDR3 loop spans 18 amino acids. Germline-derived CDR1 and CDR2 are LNHNV and YYDKDF (reference sequence). The chain's CDR3 is CATSRNRQDYSGANVLTF. CDR3 nucleotide sequence: TGTGCCACCAGCAGAAATCGGCAGGATTACTCTGGGGCCAACGTCCTGACTTTC.